This entry concerns a single T cell receptor (beta chain). Its antigen remains unknown. In the same sample, other DNA sequences code for this CDR3. Data came from immunoSEQ multiplex PCR; TCRdb stores just in-frame clones and leaves some out. The data hold tens of thousands of clones, with about 80% observed a single time. The entry originates in a study of radiotherapy plus CTLA-4 blockade in lung cancer. Whole-study context: Disease control was seen in about 34% of patients, objective responses in 15% to 20%.

Findings of the study overall: Clones derived from tumor TCRs expanded in blood after radiotherapy plus ipilimumab. Early blood T cell clone changes and increased post-radiation serum interferon-beta were reportedly the strongest response predictors.

With ipilimumab providing CTLA-4 blockade, focal radiation was administered to patients who had chemo-refractory metastatic non-small-cell lung cancer. The sequenced sample was peripheral blood, obtained from a patient treated with radiotherapy plus ipilimumab. The source is a human donor with non-small cell lung cancer who had a partial response to radiotherapy plus ipilimumab.

This chain's CDR3 is CASSYPGPGDYGYTF. The CDR3 DNA follows: TGTGCCAGCAGTTACCCGGGCCCAGGGGACTATGGCTACACCTTC. This chain joins TRBV28 and TRBJ1-2; tentatively, D is TRBD1 (6 bases). CDR1 is MDHEN, CDR2 SYDVKM, per germline. This CDR3 region has 15 residues. Trimming stripped 4 bases from V and 3 bases from J, with 15 bases between.